The 27 T cell receptor beta chains in this list originate from one sample, sequenced in a study of Graves' ophthalmopathy and Graves' hyperthyroidism. Amplified TCR beta CDR3 regions were obtained using RNA transcripts as template. Amplification began with first-round RT-PCR using HTBI primers, then second-round multiplex PCR was performed. TCRdb itself ran the multiplex PCR reads through MiXCR, one entry per CDR3 protein. The sample lists about 400,000 distinct CDR3 sequences; around 19% were seen once. The sample was peripheral blood. These receptors came from a young woman with Graves' ophthalmopathy.

There are many counts of this clonotype. The gene calls are TRBV20-1 and TRBJ1-2; possible D gene TRBD1, 6 bases. This CDR3 comprises 14 residues. Trimming pared 1 base from V and 0 bases from J, leaving 9 bases between. CDR1 and CDR2 (germline): DFQATT, SNEGSKA (reference sequence). The CDR3 DNA is TGCAGTGCTAGAGTGGACAGCCCTAACTATGGCTACACCTTC. Translated, it gives CSARVDSPNYGYTF.

The genes are TRBV7-2 and TRBJ2-7; 9 positions match TRBD2. From germline, CDR1 is SGHTA and CDR2 FQGNSA. The V segment lost 5 bases and the J segment 1 base; nucleotides outside the gene matches: 6. This CDR3 spans 15 amino acids. The chain's CDR3 is CASSPQAGGSYEQYF. The CDR3 region has the DNA TGTGCCAGCAGCCCTCAAGCGGGAGGTTCCTACGAGCAGTACTTC. The full variable domain, its missing parts supplied by reference TRBV7-2 and TRBJ2-7, is GAGVSQSPSNKVTEKGKDVELRCDPISGHTALYWYRQSLGQGLEFLIYFQGNSAPDKSGLPSDRFSAERTGGSVSTLTIQRTQQEDSAVYLCASSPQAGGSYEQYFGPGTRLTVT.

This clonotype was seen repeatedly, ten times or more. The gene calls are TRBV28 and TRBJ2-7; tentatively, D is TRBD1 (6 bases). Between the trimmed V and J ends, which lost 7 bases and 1 base, there was a span of 11 bases. The germline V gene has CDR1 MDHEN and CDR2 SYDVKM. CDR3 size: 13 residues. The CDR3: CASIQTGSYEQYF. CDR3 sequence (DNA): TGTGCCAGCATTCAAACAGGGTCCTACGAGCAGTACTTC.

In this sample, this clonotype turned up many times. This chain connects TRBV28 to TRBJ1-5, with D perhaps TRBD1 (5 bases). The germline V gene has CDR1 MDHEN and CDR2 SYDVKM. This CDR3 comprises 13 residues. V dropped 7 bases and J dropped 6 bases, with 13 bases sitting between them. The CDR3, as DNA: TGTGCCAGCACCCGGGGGGTTACTCAGCCCCAGCATTTT. It is translated as CASTRGVTQPQHF.

This clonotype was seen repeatedly, ten times or more. CDR3 residues: CASSDSSPREAFF. Written as DNA, the CDR3 is TGTGCCAGCAGTGACAGTAGTCCGAGAGAAGCTTTCTTT. This sequence joins TRBV6-1 and TRBJ1-1; D unresolved. V lost 3 bases and J lost 8, with 13 bases in between. The germline V gene has CDR1 MNHNS and CDR2 SASEGT. The CDR3 runs 13 residues.

This clonotype was found many times. The V and J genes are TRBV20-1 and TRBJ2-2; D is undetermined. CDR1 DFQATT and CDR2 SNEGSKA come from the germline V gene (reference sequence). V dropped 4 bases and J dropped 6 bases, with 12 bases sitting between them. This CDR3 has 13 amino acids. CDR3 sequence reads: CSATPPGSGELFF. The CDR3 DNA is TGCAGTGCTACCCCCCCCGGGTCCGGGGAGCTGTTTTTT.

This clonotype appeared many times. V is TRBV5-1 and J is TRBJ2-7; the D gene is possibly TRBD2 (5 bases). Between the trimmed V and J ends, which lost 7 bases and 5 bases, there was a span of 19 bases. Germline values: CDR1 SGHRS, CDR2 YFSETQ. This CDR3 is built from 14 residues. The CDR3 region has the DNA TGCGCCAGCGCCAGAAAACGGGGAGCCCACGAGCAGTACTTC. Translated: CASARKRGAHEQYF.

V usage is TRBV7-2 and J usage is TRBJ1-1, with D hard to call. The CDR3 extends over 15 amino acids. The V and J ends lost 1 base and 1 base respectively, with 10 bases between them. The germline V gene has CDR1 SGHTA and CDR2 FQGNSA. The CDR3: CASSLVFGQNTEAFF. The DNA of the CDR3 is TGTGCCAGCAGCTTAGTCTTCGGGCAGAACACTGAAGCTTTCTTT.

This clonotype was recorded many times. The J gene is TRBJ1-5, the V gene TRBV6-5; tentatively, D is TRBD1 (6 bases). Germline CDR1 and CDR2: MNHEY and SVGAGI. The CDR3 extends over 16 amino acids. Trimming removed 7 bases at V and 3 bases at J, with 19 bases between. The CDR3 region has the DNA TGTGCCAGCATTCCTGACAGGAGGGTTCACAATCAGCCCCAGCATTTT. This gives the protein CASIPDRRVHNQPQHF.

In its sample, this clonotype was seen many times. The V and J genes are TRBV11-2 and TRBJ2-7; maybe TRBD2 (6 bases). Trimming pared 5 bases from V and 2 bases from J, leaving 13 bases between. This CDR3 is 14 amino acids long. The germline V gene encodes CDR1 SGHAT and CDR2 FQNNGV. The CDR3 sequence is CASSRDFNTYEQYF. DNA for the CDR3: TGTGCCAGCAGCCGGGACTTTAACACCTACGAGCAGTACTTC. Supplemented by reference TRBV11-2 and TRBJ2-7, the full variable domain reads EAGVAQSPRYKIIEKRQSVAFWCNPISGHATLYWYQQILGQGPKLLIQFQNNGVVDDSQLPKDRFSAERLKGVDSTLKIQPAKLEDSAVYLCASSRDFNTYEQYFGPGTRLTVT.

The sample holds many counts of this clonotype. This chain connects TRBV6-2 or TRBV6-3 to TRBJ1-5; D is undetermined. With 3 bases removed from V and 3 bases from J, the gap between germline ends came to 3 bases. CDR1 is MNHEY and CDR2 is SVGEGT in the germline V gene. This CDR3 comprises 12 residues. DNA for the CDR3: TGTGCCAGCAGTTATTACAATCAGCCCCAGCATTTT. It translates to CASSYYNQPQHF.

At least ten counts were recorded for this clonotype. A much larger clone lies one base from this, so it may be a read error. This chain joins TRBV20-1 and TRBJ2-5; D not resolved. This CDR3 is 11 amino acids long. Germline V lookup: CDR1 DFQATT, CDR2 SNEGSKA (reference sequence). The V end was cut by 2 bases, the J end by 1 base, with 2 bases between. In DNA, the CDR3 is TGCAGTGCTAGACTCCAAGAGACCCAGTACTTC. This gives the protein CSARLQETQYF.

This clonotype was observed at least ten times. V and J are TRBV18 and TRBJ2-5; D perhaps matches TRBD2 (6 bases). The CDR3 is made up of 17 amino acids. V lost 1 base, J lost 4 bases, and 19 bases lay in between. Looked up from germline, CDR1 is KGHSH and CDR2 is LQKENI. CDR3 region: CASSPLAVAMSGETQYF. CDR3 nucleotide sequence: TGTGCCAGCTCACCACTAGCGGTTGCAATGTCAGGAGAGACCCAGTACTTC.

The table lists this clonotype with many counts. The chain recombines TRBV7-9 with TRBJ1-1; tentatively, D is TRBD1 (6 bases). The V gene lost 6 bases and the J gene lost 8 bases, with 13 bases spanning the gap. The CDR3 runs 12 residues. Germline loops: CDR1 SEHNR, CDR2 FQNEAQ (reference sequence). DNA of the CDR3: TGTGCCAGCAGTTTCGACAGGACCGAAGCTTTCTTT. It yields the protein CASSFDRTEAFF. The variable domain in full, completed from reference TRBV7-9 and TRBJ1-1, reads DTGVSQNPRHKITKRGQNVTFRCDPISEHNRLYWYRQTLGQGPEFLTYFQNEAQLEKSRLLSDRFSAERPKGSFSTLEIQRTEQGDSAMYLCASSFDRTEAFFGQGTRLTVV.

This clonotype has at least ten counts. CDR3 nucleotide sequence: TGTGCCAGCAGCGTAGTAGGCAGCTCTAGCTCTGGAAACACCATATATTTT. The encoded protein is CASSVVGSSSSGNTIYF. This chain uses TRBV9 with TRBJ1-3, with D unresolved. The CDR3 runs 17 residues. The V and J ends lost 0 bases and 0 bases respectively, with 13 bases between them. Looked up from germline, CDR1 is SGDLS and CDR2 is YYNGEE.

This clonotype was observed once. The chain employs TRBV30 and TRBJ2-2; D might be TRBD1 or TRBD2, each matching 5 bases. CDR3 size: 13 residues. Germline V gene sequence: CDR1 GTSNPN, CDR2 SVGIG (reference sequence). With 5 bases removed from V and 5 bases from J, the gap between germline ends came to 12 bases. CDR3 DNA: TGTGCCTGGGTCCGGGACCCAACCGGGGAGCTGTTTTTT. It encodes CAWVRDPTGELFF.

Ten or more counts support this clonotype. The rearrangement links TRBV12-3 or TRBV12-4 to TRBJ1-5; 9 bases line up with TRBD1. CDR3 length equals 18 residues. V lost 6 bases and J lost 0; bases outside the gene matches: 12. In DNA form, the CDR3 reads TGTGCCAGCAGGGGGCGGGGACAGGGTGCGGATAGCAATCAGCCCCAGCATTTT. It translates to CASRGRGQGADSNQPQHF.

The chain combines TRBV10-3 with TRBJ1-6, with D possibly TRBD1 on 6 matching bases. With 4 bases removed from V and 7 bases from J, the gap between germline ends came to 17 bases. CDR1 is ENHRY, CDR2 SYGVKD, per germline. This CDR3 comprises 16 residues. CDR3 DNA sequence: TGTGCCATCAGTGCCCTACAGGGAAGAAACAATTCACCCCTCCACTTT. Its protein product is CAISALQGRNNSPLHF.

This chain joins TRBV28 and TRBJ2-7; tentatively, D is TRBD1 or TRBD2 (7 bases each). This CDR3 is 13 amino acids long. The V and J ends lost 5 bases and 5 bases respectively, with 13 bases between them. Germline V gene lookup returns CDR1 MDHEN and CDR2 SYDVKM. The DNA for the CDR3 is TGTGCCAGCAGTAGCGGGACAGATAACGAGCAGTACTTC. It specifies CASSSGTDNEQYF.

This clonotype showed up many times. V and J are TRBV7-2 and TRBJ1-5; 8 positions agree with TRBD1. J was trimmed by 2 bases and V by 5 bases; bases with no gene match: 2. The CDR3 extends over 14 amino acids. Germline V CDR1 and CDR2: SGHTA, FQGNSA. The chain's CDR3 is CASSRTGRNQPQHF. The CDR3 nucleotides read TGTGCCAGCAGCCGGACAGGGCGCAATCAGCCCCAGCATTTT.

This clonotype was seen many times. The CDR3 is CASSRTTRPEQYF. The CDR3 DNA sequence: TGTGCCAGCAGCCGAACAACTAGACCCGAGCAGTACTTC. V usage is TRBV7-6 and J usage is TRBJ2-7; D might be TRBD2 (5 bases). This CDR3 contains 13 residues. The germline gives CDR1 SGHVS, CDR2 FNYEAQ. Trimming shortened V by 5 bases and J by 6 bases, and 14 bases separated the two germline ends.

This clonotype showed up many times. The rearrangement links TRBV11-2 to TRBJ2-7; 8 bases line up with TRBD2. Germline CDR1 reads SGHAT; CDR2 reads FQNNGV. The CDR3 runs 15 residues. V was clipped by 5 bases and J by 0 bases; unmatched bases: 6. The DNA of the CDR3 is TGTGCCAGCAGCCCCTTAGCGGGGAGCTCCTACGAGCAGTACTTC. Its translation: CASSPLAGSSYEQYF.

This clonotype was counted many times. This chain links TRBV28 with TRBJ1-5; D uncertain. Germline CDR1 reads MDHEN; CDR2 reads SYDVKM. The CDR3 consists of 12 residues. Trimming shortened V by 3 bases and J by 7 bases, and 7 bases separated the two germline ends. CDR3 loop: CASSLGWQPQHF. CDR3 coding DNA: TGTGCCAGCAGTTTGGGGTGGCAGCCCCAGCATTTT.

At least ten counts were recorded for this clonotype. A much larger clone sits a single nucleotide away, making a read error possible. CDR3 sequence (DNA): TGTGCCAGCAGTGAATATGAGTACACTGAAGCTTTCTTT. This codes for CASSEYEYTEAFF. The rearrangement links TRBV2 to TRBJ1-1; D is ambiguous. Trimming took 2 bases from V and 3 from J, leaving 7 bases between them. CDR3 length: 13 amino acids. Germline CDR1 is SNHLY and CDR2 is FYNNEI.

This clonotype was observed at least ten times. The chain uses TRBV2 and TRBJ1-3; the D gene is possibly TRBD1 (6 bases). Trimming took off 0 bases at V and 2 bases at J, with 14 bases between the two ends. The germline CDR1 and CDR2 sequences are SNHLY and FYNNEI. The CDR3 has 17 residues. CDR3 DNA sequence: TGTGCCAGCAGTGAAGCGCTTCAGGGGTCGACTGGAAACACCATATATTTT. It translates to CASSEALQGSTGNTIYF.

At least ten counts were recorded for this clonotype. The gene calls are TRBV18 and TRBJ2-5; 9 nucleotides align to TRBD2. Per germline, CDR1 KGHSH and CDR2 LQKENI. The CDR3 contains 16 residues. The trim removed 3 bases at V and 2 bases at J, leaving 7 bases unmatched. The CDR3: CASSPSWLAGQETQYF. The DNA for the CDR3 is TGTGCCAGCTCACCTTCGTGGCTAGCGGGACAAGAGACCCAGTACTTC.

This clonotype has at least ten counts. The J gene is TRBJ1-5, the V gene TRBV11-2, with TRBD1 matching 9 bases. Germline V gives CDR1 SGHAT, CDR2 FQNNGV. V shed 5 bases, J shed 3 bases, and the junction held 5 bases outside the gene matches. This CDR3 is built from 15 residues. The CDR3 spells CASSLGTGNNQPQHF. Written as DNA, the CDR3 is TGTGCCAGCAGCCTTGGGACAGGGAACAATCAGCCCCAGCATTTT.